The 24 T cell receptor beta chains below were found in one sample sequenced in a study of blood T cell repertoires in COVID-19. Profiling relied on immunoSEQ multiplex PCR, and the TCRdb table lists in-frame clones only, not all of them. The sample lists over 250,000 clones, over 75% occurring once. The sequencing sample was made of PBMCs or T cells enriched from blood (not recorded which). Receptors were obtained from a woman aged 25 to 39 who had recovered from COVID-19.

Details on this clone: Other DNA sequences in the sample encode the same CDR3. V gene TRBV19 combines with J gene TRBJ1-3; no reliable D call. Germline CDR1 LNHDA, CDR2 SQIVND (reference sequence). Deletions cut 2 bases from V and 0 bases from J, with 2 bases between. The CDR3 runs to 13 residues. The CDR3 DNA sequence: TGTGCCAGTAGTATACTCTCTGGAAACACCATATATTTT. Residues: CASSILSGNTIYF.

The J gene is TRBJ2-5, the V gene TRBV5-1, with 8 bases identical to TRBD2. The germline CDR1 and CDR2 sequences are SGHRS and YFSETQ. J lost 0 bases, V lost 4 bases, and 8 bases had no gene match. This CDR3 is built from 16 residues. The CDR3 here is CASSLQAGAYQETQYF. DNA for the CDR3: TGCGCCAGCAGCCTACAAGCGGGGGCGTACCAAGAGACCCAGTACTTC.

The rearrangement links TRBV7-6 to TRBJ2-5, with a possible D match to TRBD2 (6 bases). Germline V CDR1 and CDR2: SGHVS, FNYEAQ. CDR3 length: 16 amino acids. Trimming shortened V by 2 bases and J by 1 base, and 14 bases separated the two germline ends. The CDR3 is CASSLTVAVRQETQYF. In DNA, the CDR3 is TGTGCCAGCAGCTTAACCGTAGCGGTTCGCCAAGAGACCCAGTACTTC. Together with reference TRBV7-6 and TRBJ2-5, the CDR3 gives the full variable domain: GAGVSQSPRYKVTKRGQDVALRCDPISGHVSLYWYRQALGQGPEFLTYFNYEAQQDKSGLPNDRFSAERPEGSISTLTIQRTEQRDSAMYRCASSLTVAVRQETQYFGPGTRLLVL.

This CDR3 reads CASSVGAGGYTF. For the CDR3, the DNA is TGTGCCAGCAGCGTAGGGGCTGGCGGCTACACCTTC. The chain has TRBV9 and TRBJ1-2; D unclear. The CDR3 is made up of 12 amino acids. CDR1 is SGDLS, CDR2 YYNGEE, per germline. Trimming took 0 bases from V and 8 from J, leaving 8 bases between them.

The chain is built from TRBV25-1 and TRBJ1-2, with D maybe TRBD1 (5 bases). CDR3 size: 12 residues. The germline gives CDR1 MGHDK, CDR2 SYGVNS. Trimming cost V 7 bases and J 7 bases, with 13 bases left between them. The CDR3 region has the DNA TGTGCCAGCAATCAGGGCGGGGGTGGCTACACCTTC. Residues: CASNQGGGGYTF.

This chain joins TRBV5-6 and TRBJ1-4, with 9 bases fitting TRBD1. Per the germline V gene, CDR1 is SGHDT and CDR2 is YYEEEE. With 4 bases clipped from V and 8 bases from J, the junction kept 6 bases outside the gene matches. This CDR3 has 14 residues. The CDR3 here is CASSRTGDREKLFF. The DNA for the CDR3 is TGTGCCAGCAGCCGGACAGGGGACAGGGAAAAACTGTTTTTT.

This chain joins TRBV19 and TRBJ1-4; tentative D call: TRBD1 (5 bases). This CDR3 region has 14 residues. V was shortened by 6 bases and J by 10 bases, with 18 bases between the two germline ends. Germline CDR1 LNHDA, CDR2 SQIVND (reference sequence). CDR3 in DNA: TGTGCCAGTAGCGAAAGCAGGGATACGGGAAAACTGTTTTTT. Protein product: CASSESRDTGKLFF.

J is TRBJ1-6 and V is TRBV27, with D possibly being TRBD1 (5 bases). The CDR3 is 12 residues long. The germline V and J ends were trimmed by 5 bases and 15 bases, with 14 bases remaining between them. Germline CDR1 and CDR2: MNHEY and SMNVEV (reference sequence). The CDR3 DNA is TGTGCCAGCAGTCCGCGGTTCGGGGGCCTCCACTTT. Amino acids: CASSPRFGGLHF.

The CDR3 protein is CASSYDRVRGEQYF. The CDR3 DNA sequence: TGTGCCAGCAGCTATGACAGGGTTCGGGGCGAGCAGTACTTC. This chain uses TRBV28 with TRBJ2-7, with TRBD1 identical over 7 bases. This CDR3 spans 14 amino acids. The germline V gene encodes CDR1 MDHEN and CDR2 SYDVKM. Trimming cost V 6 bases and J 6 bases; bases outside gene matches: 11.

V usage is TRBV28 and J usage is TRBJ2-2; possibly TRBD1 for D (5 bases). This CDR3 is 17 amino acids long. Germline loops: CDR1 MDHEN, CDR2 SYDVKM. V lost 7 bases and J lost 6, with 24 bases in between. CDR3 amino acids: CASTNSIRWQGAGELFF. In DNA form, the CDR3 reads TGTGCCAGCACCAACTCCATCAGGTGGCAGGGCGCCGGGGAGCTGTTTTTT.

This sequence joins TRBV9 and TRBJ1-2, with D unclear. V lost 0 bases, J lost 2 bases, and 8 bases lay in between. This CDR3 contains 14 residues. From germline, CDR1 is SGDLS and CDR2 YYNGEE. CDR3 loop: CASSVGRRNYGYTF. As DNA, the CDR3 is TGTGCCAGCAGCGTAGGAAGGAGGAACTATGGCTACACCTTC.

This chain connects TRBV27 to TRBJ2-7; 9 nucleotides agree with TRBD2. The CDR3 spans 14 residues. V dropped 1 base and J dropped 5; count of bases not matched to a gene: 3. From germline, CDR1 is MNHEY and CDR2 SMNVEV (reference sequence). The CDR3 bases are TGTGCCAGCAGTTTATGGGGCGGGGGGGACGAGCAGTACTTC. This gives the protein CASSLWGGGDEQYF.

This clone has a single count. The J gene is TRBJ2-7, the V gene TRBV7-9; D is possibly TRBD1 (6 bases). This CDR3 comprises 12 residues. V was clipped by 3 bases and J by 4 bases, with 7 bases between them. Germline lookup yields CDR1 SEHNR and CDR2 FQNEAQ (reference sequence). The CDR3 DNA follows: TGTGCCAGCAGCTTTACAGGGTACGAGCAGTACTTC. Protein sequence: CASSFTGYEQYF.

The chain couples TRBV5-1 to TRBJ1-6; tentative D call: TRBD1 (5 bases). Germline lookup yields CDR1 SGHRS and CDR2 YFSETQ. With 4 bases removed from V and 7 bases from J, the gap between germline ends came to 18 bases. There are 16 residues in the CDR3. The CDR3 sequence is CASSLLPDIGNSPLHF. The CDR3 nucleotides read TGCGCCAGCAGCCTCTTACCGGACATAGGAAATTCACCCCTCCACTTT.

Points on this clone: The sample carries other DNA sequences with the same CDR3. The CDR3: CASSLRGRGTDTQYF. The DNA for the CDR3 is TGTGCCAGCAGTTTAAGGGGCAGGGGGACAGATACGCAGTATTTT. The rearrangement links TRBV27 to TRBJ2-3; 7 bases match TRBD1. Germline V gives CDR1 MNHEY, CDR2 SMNVEV (reference sequence). The CDR3 is 15 amino acids. The V and J ends lost 2 bases and 3 bases, in that order; junction bases with no gene match: 5.

This clone was observed a handful of times. This chain joins TRBV6-2 or TRBV6-3 and TRBJ1-4; D may be TRBD1 (5 bases). This CDR3 comprises 13 residues. Germline assignment: CDR1 MNHEY and CDR2 SVGEGT. Trimming pared 5 bases from V and 10 bases from J, leaving 14 bases between. CDR3 in DNA: TGTGCCAGCAGTAGGGCAGGGTGGGGAAAACTGTTTTTT. Translated, it gives CASSRAGWGKLFF.

The rearrangement joins TRBV11-2 to TRBJ1-1, with 11 bases matching TRBD1. The length of the CDR3 is 15 residues. With V trimmed by 5 bases and J by 3 bases, 5 bases remained unmatched. Germline V gene sequence: CDR1 SGHAT, CDR2 FQNNGV. CDR3 protein: CASSLGTGGYTEAFF. CDR3 nucleotide sequence: TGTGCCAGCAGCCTAGGGACAGGGGGTTACACTGAAGCTTTCTTT.

The V call is TRBV5-1, the J call TRBJ1-3; 11 bases agree with TRBD1. From germline, CDR1 is SGHRS and CDR2 YFSETQ. J lost 4 bases, V lost 4 bases, and 7 bases had no gene match. This CDR3 spans 16 amino acids. CDR3 protein: CASSIVGTGGGNTIYF. The CDR3 DNA follows: TGCGCCAGCAGCATCGTCGGGACAGGGGGAGGAAACACCATATATTTT.

The chain uses TRBV7-8 and TRBJ2-1, with a tentative D call TRBD2 (7 bases). This CDR3 spans 16 amino acids. Germline CDR1 SGHVS, CDR2 FQNEAQ. V lost 1 base, J lost 3 bases, and 13 bases lay in between. CDR3 nucleotides: TGTGCCAGCAGCTTAGTCCCGGGGGGCTACTACAATGAGCAGTTCTTC. This codes for CASSLVPGGYYNEQFF.

J is TRBJ1-1 and V is TRBV2; D may be TRBD1 (6 bases). The CDR3 totals 15 residues. Germline-derived CDR1 and CDR2 are SNHLY and FYNNEI. Trimming took 6 bases from V and 4 from J, leaving 18 bases between them. CDR3 in DNA: TGTGCCAGCAGAGCCCCAACCTCAGGGGTCACTGAAGCTTTCTTT. Protein: CASRAPTSGVTEAFF.

This chain connects TRBV6-5 to TRBJ2-7, with TRBD2 matching over 8 bases. V shed 2 bases, J shed 6 bases, and the junction held 3 bases outside the gene matches. CDR3 length equals 13 residues. CDR1 is MNHEY and CDR2 is SVGAGI in the germline V gene. CDR3 in amino acids: CASSYPGGGEQYF. In DNA form, the CDR3 reads TGTGCCAGCAGTTACCCGGGAGGGGGCGAGCAGTACTTC.

V is TRBV5-1 and J is TRBJ1-1; D is uncertain. CDR3 length equals 14 residues. The V and J ends lost 2 bases and 1 base respectively, with 9 bases between them. CDR1 and CDR2 (germline): SGHRS, YFSETQ. The CDR3 DNA follows: TGCGCCAGCAGCTTACTGAGTCAGAACACTGAAGCTTTCTTT. Translation: CASSLLSQNTEAFF.

The chain combines TRBV15 with TRBJ2-7; a weak D match, TRBD1 (5 bases). The CDR3 is made up of 14 amino acids. The germline V and J ends were trimmed by 6 bases and 0 bases, with 12 bases remaining between them. CDR1 and CDR2 (germline): LNHNV, YYDKDF (reference sequence). CDR3 sequence: CATRQGVNSYEQYF. The CDR3 bases are TGTGCCACCAGACAAGGGGTCAACTCCTACGAGCAGTACTTC.

The chain carries TRBV2 and TRBJ1-3; 9 bases match TRBD1. The CDR3 has 16 residues. The V segment lost 4 bases and the J segment 6 bases; nucleotides outside the gene matches: 10. Germline V gene data show CDR1 as SNHLY and CDR2 as FYNNEI. The CDR3 region has the DNA TGTGCCAGCAGTGTTCACCGACAGGGGGACGAAAACACCATATATTTT. Encoded protein: CASSVHRQGDENTIYF.